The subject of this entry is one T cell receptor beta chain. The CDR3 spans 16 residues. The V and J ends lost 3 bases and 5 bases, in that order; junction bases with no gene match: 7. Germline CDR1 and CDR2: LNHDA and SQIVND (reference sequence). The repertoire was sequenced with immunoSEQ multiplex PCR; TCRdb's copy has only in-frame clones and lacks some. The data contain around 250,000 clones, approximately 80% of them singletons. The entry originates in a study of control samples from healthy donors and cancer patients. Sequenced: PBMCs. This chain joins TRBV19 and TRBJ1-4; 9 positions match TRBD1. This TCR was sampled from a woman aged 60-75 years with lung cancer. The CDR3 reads CASSIVTGQGNEKLFF. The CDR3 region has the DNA TGTGCCAGTAGTATTGTTACGGGACAGGGAAATGAAAAACTGTTTTTT.